These 27 T cell receptor beta chains came from one sample sequenced in a study of control samples from healthy donors and cancer patients. Using immunoSEQ multiplex PCR, the repertoire was profiled, and TCRdb retains in-frame clones only, with some absent. The sample has tens of thousands of clones; approximately 78% are singletons. The sequenced sample consisted of PBMCs. Every receptor here comes from a man aged 55 to 69 with colorectal cancer.

Comment on this clone: A read error may produce the germline difference seen at one junction end. The rearrangement joins TRBV6-5 to TRBJ1-2; D perhaps matches TRBD1 (5 bases). The germline gives CDR1 MNHEY, CDR2 SVGAGI. The length of the CDR3 is 12 residues. The CDR3 is CASSYAGGTGNF. DNA for the CDR3: TGTGCCAGCAGTTACGCCGGGGGGACGGGGAATTTC.

The J gene is TRBJ1-6, the V gene TRBV5-1; a possible D gene is TRBD1 (6 bases). Looked up from germline, CDR1 is SGHRS and CDR2 is YFSETQ. The CDR3 extends over 15 amino acids. Deletions cut 4 bases from V and 5 bases from J, with 13 bases between. The chain's CDR3 is CASSQGKNNNSPLHF. The CDR3 DNA sequence: TGCGCCAGCAGCCAGGGGAAGAACAATAATTCACCCCTCCACTTT.

V and J are TRBV6-6 and TRBJ1-2; 8 bases agree with TRBD1. This CDR3 contains 17 residues. V gave up 5 bases and J gave up 0 bases; unmatched junction bases: 11. Germline V gene sequence: CDR1 MNHNY, CDR2 SVGAGI (reference sequence). The CDR3 here is CASSRQGKTLANYGYTF. CDR3 nucleotides: TGTGCCAGCAGTCGACAGGGGAAAACGCTAGCTAACTATGGCTACACCTTC.

The V call is TRBV18, the J call TRBJ1-1; no firm D call. The CDR3 consists of 14 residues. The V end lost 3 bases, the J end lost 1 base, and 9 bases lay between the germline ends. Germline V gene lookup returns CDR1 KGHSH and CDR2 LQKENI. The CDR3 is CASSPGPTNTEAFF. For the CDR3, the DNA is TGTGCCAGCTCACCGGGTCCAACGAACACTGAAGCTTTCTTT.

This chain connects TRBV28 to TRBJ1-4; a possible D gene is TRBD1 (6 bases). V was pared by 6 bases and J by 10 bases, with 15 bases between. The CDR3 has 13 residues. Germline assignment: CDR1 MDHEN and CDR2 SYDVKM. For the CDR3, the DNA is TGTGCCAGCAGGCTCGGGACAAGCGGAAAACTGTTTTTT. It translates to CASRLGTSGKLFF.

The rearrangement joins TRBV19 to TRBJ1-3, with 7 bases identical to TRBD1. CDR1 and CDR2 (germline): LNHDA, SQIVND (reference sequence). V lost 7 bases to trimming and J lost 0 bases; unmatched junction nucleotides: 9. The CDR3 covers 16 residues. The CDR3 loop is CASTYRGPRSGNTIYF. CDR3 coding DNA: TGTGCCAGTACCTACAGGGGCCCCCGCTCTGGAAACACCATATATTTT.

The chain combines TRBV30 with TRBJ2-2; tentatively, D is TRBD2 (5 bases). The germline V and J ends were trimmed by 0 bases and 2 bases, with 10 bases remaining between them. The germline gives CDR1 GTSNPN, CDR2 SVGIG (reference sequence). The CDR3 has 15 amino acids. The CDR3 DNA reads TGTGCCTGGAGTGTACTCGGGGTAAACACCGGGGAGCTGTTTTTT. This encodes CAWSVLGVNTGELFF. Using reference TRBV30 and TRBJ2-2 for the parts outside the CDR3, the full variable domain is SQTIHQWPATLVQPVGSPLSLECTVEGTSNPNLYWYRQAAGRGLQLLFYSVGIGQISSEVPQNLSASRPQDRQFILSSKKLLLSDSGFYLCAWSVLGVNTGELFFGEGSRLTVL.

The chain couples TRBV24-1 to TRBJ2-2, with no clear D. Germline V gives CDR1 KGHDR, CDR2 SFDVKD. The CDR3 contains 16 residues. V dropped 1 base and J dropped 2 bases, with 10 bases sitting between them. In DNA form, the CDR3 reads TGTGCCACCAGTGATTTTGGGTCTACAAACACCGGGGAGCTGTTTTTT. It translates to CATSDFGSTNTGELFF.

The chain has TRBV7-6 and TRBJ2-3; 8 bases agree with TRBD1. Germline CDR1 is SGHVS and CDR2 is FNYEAQ. CDR3 length equals 15 residues. After removal of 3 bases from V and 6 bases from J, the junction contained 8 bases not matched to a gene. CDR3 loop: CASSLGTGFYDTQYF. CDR3 nucleotides: TGTGCCAGCAGCTTGGGGACAGGCTTTTATGATACGCAGTATTTT.

The J gene is TRBJ1-2, the V gene TRBV5-1, with D uncertain. Germline values: CDR1 SGHRS, CDR2 YFSETQ. The CDR3 extends over 16 amino acids. V was shortened by 0 bases and J by 0 bases, with 12 bases between the two germline ends. The CDR3 spells CASSLAAGSANYGYTF. The DNA for the CDR3 is TGCGCCAGCAGCTTGGCGGCGGGGTCCGCTAACTATGGCTACACCTTC.

V and J are TRBV19 and TRBJ1-1; the D is unclear. Germline V lookup: CDR1 LNHDA, CDR2 SQIVND (reference sequence). CDR3 size: 13 residues. Deletions cut 3 bases from V and 8 bases from J, with 13 bases between. The CDR3 sequence is CASSIDKFGEAFF. In DNA, the CDR3 is TGTGCCAGTAGTATTGACAAATTTGGCGAAGCTTTCTTT.

This chain uses TRBV3-1 (or the pseudogene TRBV3-2) with TRBJ2-6; D unclear. The CDR3 loop spans 16 amino acids. V gave up 4 bases and J gave up 0 bases, with 10 bases separating them. Germline CDR1 LGHDT, CDR2 YNNKEL (reference sequence). The CDR3, as DNA: TGTGCCAGCAGCCTCGACTGGGGCTCTGGGGCCAACGTCCTGACTTTC. It yields the protein CASSLDWGSGANVLTF.

This rearrangement joins TRBV5-1 to TRBJ2-7, with TRBD1 matching 7 bases. Per germline, CDR1 SGHRS and CDR2 YFSETQ. CDR3 size: 17 residues. The V segment lost 0 bases and the J segment 2 bases; nucleotides outside the gene matches: 11. This CDR3 reads CASSLARAGQATYEQYF. The CDR3 nucleotides read TGCGCCAGCAGCTTGGCCCGAGCTGGACAGGCGACCTACGAGCAGTACTTC.

This chain connects TRBV10-3 to TRBJ2-5; the D is unclear. CDR1 is ENHRY, CDR2 SYGVKD, per germline. The CDR3 is 15 residues long. V was clipped by 0 bases and J by 1 base, with 9 bases between them. The CDR3 sequence is CAISESSPVQETQYF. The CDR3 bases are TGTGCCATCAGTGAGTCTTCACCAGTCCAAGAGACCCAGTACTTC.

The J gene is TRBJ1-2, the V gene TRBV19; D is possibly TRBD1 (6 bases). The CDR3 has 14 residues. Trimming took 9 bases from V and 8 from J, leaving 22 bases between them. CDR1 is LNHDA and CDR2 is SQIVND in the germline V gene (reference sequence). The CDR3 DNA follows: TGTGCCAGCGACGATGTAGGGGGGCGAGGAGGCTACACCTTC. Protein: CASDDVGGRGGYTF. Together with reference TRBV19 and TRBJ1-2, the CDR3 gives the full variable domain: DGGITQSPKYLFRKEGQNVTLSCEQNLNHDAMYWYRQDPGQGLRLIYYSQIVNDFQKGDIAEGYSVSREKKESFPLTVTSAQKNPTAFYLCASDDVGGRGGYTFGSGTRLTVV.

V gene TRBV19 combines with J gene TRBJ1-1; D call uncertain. Deletions cut 5 bases from V and 10 bases from J, with 17 bases between. Germline CDR1 is LNHDA and CDR2 is SQIVND (reference sequence). The CDR3 loop spans 13 amino acids. The CDR3 DNA reads TGTGCCAGTAGTCTACGGCCCCGAGAGGGAGCTTTCTTT. Translation gives CASSLRPREGAFF.

The chain carries TRBV6-6 and TRBJ2-2; the D gene could be TRBD1 or TRBD2 (5 bases each). Trimming pared 6 bases from V and 3 bases from J, leaving 14 bases between. The V gene's germline CDR1 is MNHNY and CDR2 SVGAGI (reference sequence). CDR3 length equals 15 residues. CDR3 loop: CASSSKGTYTGELFF. CDR3 in DNA: TGTGCCAGCAGCTCTAAGGGGACCTACACCGGGGAGCTGTTTTTT.

V usage is TRBV6-5 and J usage is TRBJ1-1; D call uncertain. The CDR3 has 16 amino acids. V was cut by 0 bases and J by 5 bases, with 16 bases left in between. CDR1 and CDR2 (germline): MNHEY, SVGAGI. The CDR3 DNA sequence: TGTGCCAGCAGTTACTCGTCGGAGACTCGGGGAACTGAAGCTTTCTTT. Amino acid sequence: CASSYSSETRGTEAFF.

The V gene is TRBV19, the J gene TRBJ2-2, with TRBD1 matching over 8 bases. Germline CDR1 and CDR2: LNHDA and SQIVND (reference sequence). The V and J ends lost 10 bases and 0 bases, in that order; junction bases with no gene match: 4. CDR3 length equals 14 residues. CDR3 residues: CATGGQANTGELFF. As DNA, the CDR3 is TGTGCCACCGGGGGACAGGCGAACACCGGGGAGCTGTTTTTT.

The rearrangement uses TRBV5-4 and TRBJ2-4, with D perhaps TRBD1 or TRBD2 (5 bases each). The germline gives CDR1 SGHNT, CDR2 YYREEE (reference sequence). V was pared by 4 bases and J by 7 bases, with 15 bases between. This CDR3 region has 14 residues. CDR3 DNA: TGTGCCAGCAGCGACATCATTGGGGACAACATTCAGTACTTC. Residues: CASSDIIGDNIQYF.

This chain uses TRBV18 with TRBJ2-1; 14 bases line up with TRBD2. V gave up 8 bases and J gave up 8 bases; unmatched junction bases: 8. The CDR3 has 15 amino acids. Germline CDR1 and CDR2: KGHSH and LQKENI. The DNA for the CDR3 is TGTGCCAGCACCTCGACTAGCGGGGGGGCCGATGAGCAGTTCTTC. Its protein product is CASTSTSGGADEQFF.

The chain is built from TRBV11-2 and TRBJ2-2; perhaps TRBD1 as D (6 bases). Germline assignment: CDR1 SGHAT and CDR2 FQNNGV. This CDR3 is 16 amino acids long. V dropped 2 bases and J dropped 0 bases, with 10 bases sitting between them. The CDR3 coding sequence is TGTGCCAGCAGCTTATTAGGGGGAACGAACACCGGGGAGCTGTTTTTT. Protein: CASSLLGGTNTGELFF.

The chain has TRBV30 and TRBJ1-2; the D gene is possibly TRBD1 (6 bases). CDR1 and CDR2 (germline): GTSNPN, SVGIG (reference sequence). This CDR3 spans 12 amino acids. V shed 2 bases and J shed 4 bases, with 8 bases lying between them. CDR3 bases: TGTGCCTGGAGTACAGGGAGCTATGGCTACACCTTC. It yields the protein CAWSTGSYGYTF.

The chain recombines TRBV7-6 with TRBJ2-7; the D gene is possibly TRBD1 (5 bases). Looked up from germline, CDR1 is SGHVS and CDR2 is FNYEAQ. V gave up 1 base and J gave up 3 bases, with 10 bases separating them. The CDR3 totals 14 residues. The CDR3 is CASSLGGQSYEQYF. The CDR3 bases are TGTGCCAGCAGCTTAGGAGGACAAAGCTACGAGCAGTACTTC.

In its sample, this clone was seen a few times. One junction end does not reproduce the germline sequence, and a read error may be involved. The chain is built from TRBV7-9 and TRBJ1-5, with a possible D match to TRBD1 (5 bases). The CDR3 covers 12 residues. Germline V gene data show CDR1 as SEHNR and CDR2 as FQNEAQ (reference sequence). The CDR3 DNA is TGTGCCAGCAGCTCGGGACCGGGGCCCGAGCATTTT. The encoded protein is CASSSGPGPEHF.

CDR3 in amino acids: CASSSPRGAVSYNEQFF. In DNA, the CDR3 is TGTGCCAGCAGTTCGCCTCGGGGGGCCGTGTCCTACAATGAGCAGTTCTTC. J is TRBJ2-1 and V is TRBV6-2 or TRBV6-3, with a possible D match to TRBD2 (7 bases). The germline gives CDR1 MNHEY, CDR2 SVGEGT. This CDR3 comprises 17 residues. V dropped 4 bases and J dropped 1 base, with 17 bases sitting between them.

V is TRBV20-1 and J is TRBJ2-3, with unresolved D. V lost 4 bases to trimming and J lost 7 bases, with 9 bases between them. Germline CDR1 DFQATT, CDR2 SNEGSKA (reference sequence). This CDR3 spans 11 amino acids. CDR3 nucleotides: TGCAGTGCTAAGGTATCTAATACGCAGTATTTT. Protein sequence: CSAKVSNTQYF.